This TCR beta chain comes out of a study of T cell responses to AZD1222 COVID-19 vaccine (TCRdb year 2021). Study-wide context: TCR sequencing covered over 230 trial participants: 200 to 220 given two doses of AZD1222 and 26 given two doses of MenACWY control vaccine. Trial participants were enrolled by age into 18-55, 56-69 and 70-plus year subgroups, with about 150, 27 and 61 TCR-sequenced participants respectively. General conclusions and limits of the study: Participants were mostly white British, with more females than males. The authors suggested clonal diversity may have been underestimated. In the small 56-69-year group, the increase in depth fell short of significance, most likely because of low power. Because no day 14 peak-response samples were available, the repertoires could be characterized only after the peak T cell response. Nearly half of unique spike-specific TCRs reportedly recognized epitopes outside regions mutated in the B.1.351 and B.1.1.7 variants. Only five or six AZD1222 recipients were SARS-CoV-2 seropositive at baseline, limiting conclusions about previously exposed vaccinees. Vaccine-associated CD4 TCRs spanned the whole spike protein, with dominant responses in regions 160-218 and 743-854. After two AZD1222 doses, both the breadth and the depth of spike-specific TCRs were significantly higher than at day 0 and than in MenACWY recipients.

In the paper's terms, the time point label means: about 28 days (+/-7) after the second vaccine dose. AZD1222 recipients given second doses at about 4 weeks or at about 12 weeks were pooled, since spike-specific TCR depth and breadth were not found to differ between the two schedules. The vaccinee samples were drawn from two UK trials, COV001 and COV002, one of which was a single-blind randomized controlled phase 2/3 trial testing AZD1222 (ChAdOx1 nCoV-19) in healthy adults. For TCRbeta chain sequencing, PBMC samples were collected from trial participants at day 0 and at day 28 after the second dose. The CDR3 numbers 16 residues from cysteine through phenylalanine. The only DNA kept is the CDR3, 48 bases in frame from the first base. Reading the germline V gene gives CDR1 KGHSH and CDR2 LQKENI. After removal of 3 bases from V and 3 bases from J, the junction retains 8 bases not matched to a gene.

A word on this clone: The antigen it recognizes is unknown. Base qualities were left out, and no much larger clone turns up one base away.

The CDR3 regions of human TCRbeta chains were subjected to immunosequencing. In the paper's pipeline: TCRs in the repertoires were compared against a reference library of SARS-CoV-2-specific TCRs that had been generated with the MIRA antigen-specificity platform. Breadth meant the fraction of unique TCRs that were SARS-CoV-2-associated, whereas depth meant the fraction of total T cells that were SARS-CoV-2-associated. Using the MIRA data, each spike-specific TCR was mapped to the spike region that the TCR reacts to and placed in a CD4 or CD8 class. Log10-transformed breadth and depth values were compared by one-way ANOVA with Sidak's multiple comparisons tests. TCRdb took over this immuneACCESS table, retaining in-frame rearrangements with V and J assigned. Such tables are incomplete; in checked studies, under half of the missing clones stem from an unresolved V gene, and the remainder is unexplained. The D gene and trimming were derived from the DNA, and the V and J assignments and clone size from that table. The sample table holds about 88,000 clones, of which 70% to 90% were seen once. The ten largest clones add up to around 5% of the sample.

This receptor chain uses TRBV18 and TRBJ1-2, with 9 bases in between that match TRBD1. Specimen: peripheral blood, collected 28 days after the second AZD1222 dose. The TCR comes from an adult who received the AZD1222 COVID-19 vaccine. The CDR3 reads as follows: CASSPSGTGYDYGYTF. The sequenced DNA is TGTGCCAGCTCACCTTCCGGGACAGGGTACGACTATGGCTACACCTTC.